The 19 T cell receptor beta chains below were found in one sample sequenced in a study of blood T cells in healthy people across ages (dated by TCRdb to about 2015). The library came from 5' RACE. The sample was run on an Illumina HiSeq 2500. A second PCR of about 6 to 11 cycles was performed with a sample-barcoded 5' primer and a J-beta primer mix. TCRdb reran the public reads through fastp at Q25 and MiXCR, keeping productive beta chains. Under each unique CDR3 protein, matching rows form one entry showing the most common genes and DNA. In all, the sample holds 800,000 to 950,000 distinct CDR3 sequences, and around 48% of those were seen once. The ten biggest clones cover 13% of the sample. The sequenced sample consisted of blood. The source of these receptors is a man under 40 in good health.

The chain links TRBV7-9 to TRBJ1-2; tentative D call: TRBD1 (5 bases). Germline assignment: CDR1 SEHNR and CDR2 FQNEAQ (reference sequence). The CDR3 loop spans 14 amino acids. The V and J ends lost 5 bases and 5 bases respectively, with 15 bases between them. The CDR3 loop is CASSRGESRYGYTF. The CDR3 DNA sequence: TGTGCCAGCAGCCGAGGGGAATCTCGGTATGGCTACACCTTC. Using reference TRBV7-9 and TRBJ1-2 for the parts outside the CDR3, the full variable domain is DTGVSQNPRHKITKRGQNVTFRCDPISEHNRLYWYRQTLGQGPEFLTYFQNEAQLEKSRLLSDRFSAERPKGSFSTLEIQRTEQGDSAMYLCASSRGESRYGYTFGSGTRLTVV.

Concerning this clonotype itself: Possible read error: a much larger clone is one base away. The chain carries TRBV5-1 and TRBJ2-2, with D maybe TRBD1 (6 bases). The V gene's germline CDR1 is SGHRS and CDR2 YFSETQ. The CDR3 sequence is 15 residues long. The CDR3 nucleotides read TGCGCCGGCAGCTTGGGGGCCAGGAACACCGGGGAGCTGTTTTTT. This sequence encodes CAGSLGARNTGELFF.

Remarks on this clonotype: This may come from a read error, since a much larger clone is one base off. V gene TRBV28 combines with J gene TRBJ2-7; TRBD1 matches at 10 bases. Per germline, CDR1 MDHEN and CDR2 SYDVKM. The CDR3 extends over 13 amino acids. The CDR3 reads CASSDRGPYKQYF. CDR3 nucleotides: TGTGCCAGCAGTGACAGGGGGCCCTACAAGCAGTACTTC. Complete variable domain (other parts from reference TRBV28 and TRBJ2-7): DVKVTQSSRYLVKRTGEKVFLECVQDMDHENMFWYRQDPGLGLRLIYFSYDVKMKEKGDIPEGYSVSREKKERFSLILESASTNQTSMYLCASSDRGPYKQYFGPGTRLTVT.

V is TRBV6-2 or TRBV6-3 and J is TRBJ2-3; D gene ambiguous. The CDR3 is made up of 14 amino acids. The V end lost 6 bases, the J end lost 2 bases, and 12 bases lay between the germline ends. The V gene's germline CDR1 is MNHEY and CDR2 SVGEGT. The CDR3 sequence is CASRSANYTDTQYF. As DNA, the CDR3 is TGTGCCAGCAGATCAGCGAACTACACAGATACGCAGTATTTT.

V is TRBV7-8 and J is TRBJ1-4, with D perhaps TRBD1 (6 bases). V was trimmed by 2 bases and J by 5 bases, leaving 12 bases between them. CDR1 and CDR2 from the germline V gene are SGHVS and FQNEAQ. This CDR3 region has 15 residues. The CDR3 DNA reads TGTGCCAGCAGCTTATTAGGAGGGGGGAATGAAAAACTGTTTTTT. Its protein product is CASSLLGGGNEKLFF.

The CDR3 region is CASSYSTLARVGTGELFF. The CDR3, as DNA: TGTGCCAGCAGTTACTCGACACTTGCCAGGGTTGGCACCGGGGAGCTGTTTTTT. V usage is TRBV6-5 and J usage is TRBJ2-2, with a weak D call TRBD1 (5 bases). The CDR3 totals 18 residues. V was trimmed by 0 bases and J by 4 bases, leaving 18 bases between them. Germline V gene data show CDR1 as MNHEY and CDR2 as SVGAGI.

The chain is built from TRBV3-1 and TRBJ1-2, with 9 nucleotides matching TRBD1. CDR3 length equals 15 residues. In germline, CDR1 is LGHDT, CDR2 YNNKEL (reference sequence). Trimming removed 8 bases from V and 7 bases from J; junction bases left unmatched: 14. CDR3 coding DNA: TGTGCCAGCGGCTACAGGGGGCGCATGTCAGGTGGCTACACCTTC. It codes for CASGYRGRMSGGYTF.

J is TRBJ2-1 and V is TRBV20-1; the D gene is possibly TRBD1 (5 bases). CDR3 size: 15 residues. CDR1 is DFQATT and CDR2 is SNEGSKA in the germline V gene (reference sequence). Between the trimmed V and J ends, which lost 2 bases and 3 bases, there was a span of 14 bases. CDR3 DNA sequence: TGCAGTGCTAGATCCCTTGGGGCAGTCTACAATGAGCAGTTCTTC. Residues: CSARSLGAVYNEQFF.

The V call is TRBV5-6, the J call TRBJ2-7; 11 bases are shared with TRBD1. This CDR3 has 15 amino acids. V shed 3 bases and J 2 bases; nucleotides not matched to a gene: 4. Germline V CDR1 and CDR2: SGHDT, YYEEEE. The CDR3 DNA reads TGTGCCAGCAGCTACTGGACAGGGGGCCCCTACGAGCAGTACTTC. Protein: CASSYWTGGPYEQYF.

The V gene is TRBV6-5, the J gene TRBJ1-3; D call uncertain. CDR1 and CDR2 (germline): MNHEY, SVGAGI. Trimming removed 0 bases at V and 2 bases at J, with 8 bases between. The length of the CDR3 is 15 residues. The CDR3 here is CASSYSPMAGNTIYF. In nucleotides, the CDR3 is TGTGCCAGCAGTTACTCCCCGATGGCTGGAAACACCATATATTTT.

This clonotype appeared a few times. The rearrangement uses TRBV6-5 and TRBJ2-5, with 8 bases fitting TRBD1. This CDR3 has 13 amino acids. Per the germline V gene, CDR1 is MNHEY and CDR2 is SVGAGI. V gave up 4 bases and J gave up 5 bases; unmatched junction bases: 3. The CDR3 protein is CASSWQGAETQYF. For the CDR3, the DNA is TGTGCCAGCAGTTGGCAGGGGGCTGAGACCCAGTACTTC.

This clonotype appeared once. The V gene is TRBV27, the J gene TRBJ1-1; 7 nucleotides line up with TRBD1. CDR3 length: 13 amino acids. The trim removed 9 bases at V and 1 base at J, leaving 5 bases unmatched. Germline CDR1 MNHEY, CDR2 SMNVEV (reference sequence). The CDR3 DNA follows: TGTGCCAGTCGGGACAGCCAGAACACTGAAGCTTTCTTT. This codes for CASRDSQNTEAFF.

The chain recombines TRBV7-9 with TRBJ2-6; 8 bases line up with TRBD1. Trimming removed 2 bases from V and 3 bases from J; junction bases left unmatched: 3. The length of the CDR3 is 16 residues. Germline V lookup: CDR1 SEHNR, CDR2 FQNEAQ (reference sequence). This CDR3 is CASSLYRGDGANVLTF. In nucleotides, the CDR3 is TGTGCCAGCAGCTTATACAGGGGGGATGGGGCCAACGTCCTGACTTTC.

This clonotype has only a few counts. This chain's CDR3 is CAISESPVYGTNYGYTF. CDR3 sequence (DNA): TGTGCCATCAGTGAGTCGCCGGTTTATGGAACTAACTATGGCTACACCTTC. The chain joins TRBV10-3 to TRBJ1-2; no firm D call. The CDR3 is 17 residues long. The V gene lost 0 bases and the J gene lost 0 bases, with 14 bases spanning the gap. Germline-derived CDR1 and CDR2 are ENHRY and SYGVKD.

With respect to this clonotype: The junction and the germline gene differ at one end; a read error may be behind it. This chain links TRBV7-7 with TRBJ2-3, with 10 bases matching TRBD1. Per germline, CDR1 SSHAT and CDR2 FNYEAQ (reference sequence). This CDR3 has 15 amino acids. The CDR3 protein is CASSAGQGGADTQYF. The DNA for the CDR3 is TGTGCTAGCAGCGCAGGACAGGGGGGCGCAGATACGCAGTATTTT.

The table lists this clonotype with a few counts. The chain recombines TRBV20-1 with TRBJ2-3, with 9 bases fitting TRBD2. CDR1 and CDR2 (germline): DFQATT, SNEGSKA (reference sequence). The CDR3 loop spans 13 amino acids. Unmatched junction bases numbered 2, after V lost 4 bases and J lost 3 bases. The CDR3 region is CSATAGGTDTQYF. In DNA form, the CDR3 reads TGCAGTGCTACAGCGGGGGGAACAGATACGCAGTATTTT.

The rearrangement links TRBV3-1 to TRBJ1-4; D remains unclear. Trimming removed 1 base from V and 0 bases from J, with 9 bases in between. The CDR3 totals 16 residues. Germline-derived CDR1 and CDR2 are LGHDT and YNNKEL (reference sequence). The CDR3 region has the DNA TGTGCCAGCAGCCAAGCGTATCTTACAACTAATGAAAAACTGTTTTTT. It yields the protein CASSQAYLTTNEKLFF.

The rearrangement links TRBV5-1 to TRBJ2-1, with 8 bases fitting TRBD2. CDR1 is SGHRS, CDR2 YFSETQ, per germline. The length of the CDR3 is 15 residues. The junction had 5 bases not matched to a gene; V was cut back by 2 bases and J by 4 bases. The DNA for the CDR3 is TGCGCCAGCAGCTTCAAGAGCGGGGGTTACAATGAGCAGTTCTTC. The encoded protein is CASSFKSGGYNEQFF.

The CDR3 bases are TGTGCCAGCAGTTTGTCCGATCCCTCCTACGAGCAGTACTTC. This sequence encodes CASSLSDPSYEQYF. The rearrangement joins TRBV27 to TRBJ2-7; D is ambiguous. The germline gives CDR1 MNHEY, CDR2 SMNVEV (reference sequence). This CDR3 comprises 14 residues. V lost 3 bases and J lost 0, with 9 bases in between.